The clone carrying this TCR beta chain was found a few times. What it recognizes is unknown. This record belongs to a study of CD8+ T cells in alopecia areata. Study-wide findings and caveats: Many expanded lesional clones persisted during tofacitinib (in both scalp and blood). Whereas mice showed it more clearly, TCR sharing across patients was murkier, possibly because of HLA. Resident alphabeta T cells of normal skin are also sequenced in scalp samples.

Investigators isolated RNA and reverse transcribed it into cDNA to act as the sequencing template. Using immunoSEQ multiplex PCR, the repertoire was profiled, and TCRdb retains in-frame clones only, with some absent. The sample includes more than 200,000 clones, less than 45% of them seen just once. CDR3 length: 16 residues. V gave up 3 bases and J gave up 0 bases, with 16 bases separating them. Germline CDR1 reads SQVTM; CDR2 reads ANQGSEA. Treatment here: oral pan-JAK inhibitor, 5-10 mg twice daily. Both peripheral blood and punch biopsies of lesional scalp skin were obtained from patients who had alopecia areata.

V and J are TRBV29-1 and TRBJ2-3; D is possibly TRBD1 (5 bases). The receptor was isolated from a human donor with alopecia areata. This specimen was CD4+ T cells sorted from blood, taken around week 36, from a patient treated with tofacitinib. The CDR3 DNA is TGCAGCGTTGATCGGACATCTCCGGAAAGCACAGATACGCAGTATTTT. Amino acids: CSVDRTSPESTDTQYF.